What follows are 27 T cell receptor beta chains derived from one specimen sequenced in a study of blood T cell repertoires in COVID-19. Produced via immunoSEQ multiplex PCR; TCRdb's table is partial and in-frame only. The sample consists of hundreds of thousands of clones, 80% to 90% of them appearing once. Sequencing was done on a sample of PBMCs or T cells enriched from blood (not recorded which). The source of these receptors is a man aged 35-49 years who had recovered from COVID-19.

Details on this clone: Within the sample, other DNA sequences also encode this same CDR3. The CDR3 DNA reads as TGTGCCAGCAGTTGGGGGACAGGGGTCAGAACAGATACGCAGTATTTT. Its protein product is CASSWGTGVRTDTQYF. The V call is TRBV5-6, the J call TRBJ2-3; 10 bases are shared with TRBD1. This CDR3 spans 16 amino acids. V shed 5 bases and J 3 bases; nucleotides not matched to a gene: 9. CDR1 is SGHDT, CDR2 YYEEEE, per germline.

The rearrangement links TRBV30 to TRBJ1-5; D gene unclear. The CDR3 has 13 amino acids. Germline V gene sequence: CDR1 GTSNPN, CDR2 SVGIG (reference sequence). Trimming took 5 bases from V and 0 from J, leaving 8 bases between them. The CDR3 reads CAWQANSNQPQHF. In nucleotides, the CDR3 is TGTGCCTGGCAGGCTAATAGCAATCAGCCCCAGCATTTT.

CDR3 nucleotide sequence: TGCAGGAGGGCCCGGGGTGAGACCCAGTACTTC. Its protein product is CRRARGETQYF. The chain joins TRBV29-1 to TRBJ2-5; tentatively, D is TRBD2 (5 bases). Germline CDR1 SQVTM, CDR2 ANQGSEA. The CDR3 is made up of 11 amino acids.

The V and J genes are TRBV28 and TRBJ2-7; D is possibly TRBD1 (6 bases). The germline gives CDR1 MDHEN, CDR2 SYDVKM. Trimming removed 1 base from V and 0 bases from J, with 10 bases in between. CDR3 size: 15 residues. The CDR3 loop reads CASSLSPGASYEQYF. The CDR3 bases are TGTGCCAGCAGTTTATCGCCAGGGGCCTCCTACGAGCAGTACTTC. The full variable domain, rest sourced from reference TRBV28 and TRBJ2-7, is DVKVTQSSRYLVKRTGEKVFLECVQDMDHENMFWYRQDPGLGLRLIYFSYDVKMKEKGDIPEGYSVSREKKERFSLILESASTNQTSMYLCASSLSPGASYEQYFGPGTRLTVT.

The chain combines TRBV6-2 or TRBV6-3 with TRBJ2-2; D is perhaps TRBD2 (5 bases). V lost 6 bases and J 0 bases, leaving 14 bases between the germline ends. Germline V gene sequence: CDR1 MNHEY, CDR2 SVGEGT. This CDR3 region has 16 residues. The CDR3 is CASSRRGPPNTGELFF. CDR3 nucleotides: TGTGCCAGCAGCCGTCGGGGTCCCCCGAACACCGGGGAGCTGTTTTTT.

The CDR3 DNA reads as TGTGCCAGCAGCTTAACGCGAGACAGAGTACATGGCTACACCTTC. Protein: CASSLTRDRVHGYTF. The gene calls are TRBV7-9 and TRBJ1-2; D perhaps matches TRBD1 (5 bases). CDR3 size: 15 residues. Germline CDR1 SEHNR, CDR2 FQNEAQ (reference sequence). Trimming removed 2 bases from V and 6 bases from J, with 16 bases in between.

V and J are TRBV2 and TRBJ2-2, with no clear D. CDR3 length: 14 residues. Trimming took 9 bases from V and 1 from J, leaving 12 bases between them. Germline CDR1 is SNHLY and CDR2 is FYNNEI. CDR3 sequence reads: CASRSTENTGELFF. For the CDR3, the DNA is TGTGCCAGTCGCAGCACAGAGAACACCGGGGAGCTGTTTTTT.

This chain joins TRBV7-2 and TRBJ2-1; 9 nucleotides match TRBD2. Germline V gives CDR1 SGHTA, CDR2 FQGNSA. This CDR3 comprises 15 residues. With 3 bases clipped from V and 2 bases from J, the junction kept 2 bases outside the gene matches. CDR3 nucleotide sequence: TGTGCCAGCAGCTTCCAGCGGGGGGCCTACAATGAGCAGTTCTTC. Protein: CASSFQRGAYNEQFF. Full variable domain (missing parts from reference TRBV7-2 and TRBJ2-1): GAGVSQSPSNKVTEKGKDVELRCDPISGHTALYWYRQSLGQGLEFLIYFQGNSAPDKSGLPSDRFSAERTGGSVSTLTIQRTQQEDSAVYLCASSFQRGAYNEQFFGPGTRLTVL.

V gene TRBV5-4 combines with J gene TRBJ2-3, with 9 nucleotides matching TRBD2. Per the germline V gene, CDR1 is SGHNT and CDR2 is YYREEE (reference sequence). The CDR3 loop spans 14 amino acids. V trimming: 0 bases; J trimming: 4 bases; junction bases outside the gene matches: 0. CDR3 protein: CASSLVAGADTQYF. The CDR3 nucleotides read TGTGCCAGCAGCTTGGTAGCGGGAGCAGATACGCAGTATTTT.

The chain carries TRBV5-5 and TRBJ2-6, with D hard to call. V lost 4 bases to trimming and J lost 3 bases, with 8 bases between them. The CDR3 is 14 residues long. CDR1 and CDR2 from the germline V gene are SGHKS and YYEKEE (reference sequence). This CDR3 is CASSPGGGANVLTF. The CDR3 DNA sequence: TGTGCCAGCAGCCCTGGCGGTGGGGCCAACGTCCTGACTTTC.

This chain uses TRBV19 with TRBJ2-1; 8 positions match TRBD2. CDR1 and CDR2 from the germline V gene are LNHDA and SQIVND (reference sequence). V was clipped by 3 bases and J by 8 bases; unmatched bases: 18. The CDR3 is 18 residues long. The CDR3 DNA follows: TGTGCCAGTAGTATTTCAGGCGATCCCCTTCGTAGCGGGGATGAGCAGTTCTTC. It is translated as CASSISGDPLRSGDEQFF. Complete variable domain (other parts from reference TRBV19 and TRBJ2-1): DGGITQSPKYLFRKEGQNVTLSCEQNLNHDAMYWYRQDPGQGLRLIYYSQIVNDFQKGDIAEGYSVSREKKESFPLTVTSAQKNPTAFYLCASSISGDPLRSGDEQFFGPGTRLTVL.

This chain uses TRBV11-2 with TRBJ1-3; D gene ambiguous. CDR1 and CDR2 from the germline V gene are SGHAT and FQNNGV. With 5 bases removed from V and 2 bases from J, the gap between germline ends came to 16 bases. The CDR3 totals 16 residues. CDR3 nucleotide sequence: TGTGCCAGCAGCCTTTTCCACGGGGTACCTGGAAACACCATATATTTT. It translates to CASSLFHGVPGNTIYF.

V gene TRBV4-3 combines with J gene TRBJ2-3; 11 bases match TRBD2. The V and J ends lost 3 bases and 0 bases, in that order; junction bases with no gene match: 8. CDR1 LGHNA and CDR2 YSLEER come from the germline V gene. This CDR3 is built from 18 residues. The CDR3 DNA sequence: TGCGCCAGCAGCCAGGCCGGGACTAGCGGCCGAAGCACAGATACGCAGTATTTT. This sequence encodes CASSQAGTSGRSTDTQYF.

The chain recombines TRBV7-2 with TRBJ2-2; TRBD2 might be the D (5 bases). CDR1 and CDR2 from the germline V gene are SGHTA and FQGNSA. The CDR3 is made up of 15 amino acids. Trimming pared 2 bases from V and 2 bases from J, leaving 9 bases between. Written as DNA, the CDR3 is TGTGCCAGCAGCTTAAGACGGGGTAACACCGGGGAGCTGTTTTTT. Translation gives CASSLRRGNTGELFF.

This sequence joins TRBV19 and TRBJ2-1; 10 bases fit TRBD2. V was clipped by 7 bases and J by 3 bases; unmatched bases: 6. The CDR3 contains 15 residues. In germline, CDR1 is LNHDA, CDR2 SQIVND (reference sequence). The CDR3 region has the DNA TGTGCCAGTACCTCGGCTAGCGGGAGCTACAATGAGCAGTTCTTC. Its protein product is CASTSASGSYNEQFF.

The J gene is TRBJ1-2, the V gene TRBV6-2 or TRBV6-3, with TRBD1 as a possible D gene (5 bases). CDR1 and CDR2 (germline): MNHEY, SVGEGT. The CDR3 sequence is 13 residues long. Trimming stripped 0 bases from V and 8 bases from J, with 10 bases between. CDR3 amino acids: CASSYSTRAGYTF. The DNA of the CDR3 is TGTGCCAGCAGTTACTCGACCAGGGCCGGCTACACCTTC.

The J gene is TRBJ1-5, the V gene TRBV12-5; 7 positions match TRBD1. With 6 bases clipped from V and 6 bases from J, the junction kept 11 bases outside the gene matches. The CDR3 is 15 residues long. Germline V gene sequence: CDR1 LGHNT, CDR2 FRNRAP. CDR3 protein: CASGVTGKLRQPQHF. The CDR3 nucleotides read TGTGCTAGTGGGGTGACAGGGAAATTACGTCAGCCCCAGCATTTT. The full variable domain, its missing parts supplied by reference TRBV12-5 and TRBJ1-5, is DARVTQTPRHKVTEMGQEVTMRCQPILGHNTVFWYRQTMMQGLELLAYFRNRAPLDDSGMPKDRFSAEMPDATLATLKIQPSEPRDSAVYFCASGVTGKLRQPQHFGDGTRLSIL.

V gene TRBV6-6 combines with J gene TRBJ1-3, with D possibly being TRBD1 (6 bases). The CDR3 length is 17 residues. Germline CDR1 and CDR2: MNHNY and SVGAGI (reference sequence). V dropped 5 bases and J dropped 4 bases, with 21 bases sitting between them. CDR3: CASSPSLGGARGNTIYF. For the CDR3, the DNA is TGTGCCAGCAGTCCCTCCCTAGGGGGGGCTAGGGGAAACACCATATATTTT.

This clone was found a few times. The rearrangement links TRBV3-1 (or the pseudogene TRBV3-2) to TRBJ1-1; D is ambiguous. V was shortened by 0 bases and J by 1 base, with 6 bases between the two germline ends. Germline V gene lookup returns CDR1 LGHDT and CDR2 YNNKEL (reference sequence). This CDR3 comprises 14 residues. Here the CDR3 DNA reads TGTGCCAGCAGCCAAGACGGTGAGAACACTGAAGCTTTCTTT. Translated, it gives CASSQDGENTEAFF.

The V gene is TRBV4-3, the J gene TRBJ1-1; TRBD1 matches 8 bases. This CDR3 is 16 amino acids long. CDR1 LGHNA and CDR2 YSLEER come from the germline V gene. V was pared by 0 bases and J by 1 base, with 4 bases of the junction left unmatched. This CDR3 is CASSQDLDRANTEAFF. DNA of the CDR3: TGCGCCAGCAGCCAAGATTTGGACAGGGCGAACACTGAAGCTTTCTTT.

The gene calls are TRBV19 and TRBJ2-2; 7 bases fit TRBD1. Germline CDR1 reads LNHDA; CDR2 reads SQIVND (reference sequence). V was pared by 10 bases and J by 7 bases, with 9 bases of the junction left unmatched. There are 13 residues in the CDR3. CDR3 sequence reads: CATRDRVGGELFF. The DNA of the CDR3 is TGTGCCACAAGAGACAGGGTGGGCGGGGAGCTGTTTTTT.

The chain carries TRBV19 and TRBJ2-1, with 11 bases aligning to TRBD2. The CDR3 spans 17 residues. CDR1 LNHDA and CDR2 SQIVND come from the germline V gene (reference sequence). The junction had 8 bases not matched to a gene; V was cut back by 4 bases and J by 3 bases. CDR3 sequence reads: CASSTKTGTSGYNEQFF. As DNA, the CDR3 is TGTGCCAGTAGTACCAAGACCGGGACTAGCGGCTACAATGAGCAGTTCTTC.

The chain couples TRBV5-8 to TRBJ1-2; TRBD1 matches at 12 bases. The germline gives CDR1 SGHTS, CDR2 YDEGEE. The CDR3 has 15 amino acids. Trimming took 1 base from V and 7 from J; bases not matched to a gene: 5. Written as DNA, the CDR3 is TGTGCCAGCAGCTTGATGGGACAGGGGGCGGTTGGCTACACCTTC. This codes for CASSLMGQGAVGYTF.

CDR3 in DNA: TGTGCCAGCAGCTTAGTAGCGGGGGTGTCCCAAGAGACCCAGTACTTC. This translates into CASSLVAGVSQETQYF. This rearrangement joins TRBV7-2 to TRBJ2-5, with 9 bases identical to TRBD2. The germline V gene encodes CDR1 SGHTA and CDR2 FQGNSA. V lost 1 base and J lost 1; bases outside the gene matches: 4. CDR3 length: 16 amino acids.

V usage is TRBV12-2 and J usage is TRBJ1-2; TRBD1, as called in the table, went unchecked against the DNA. TRBV12-2 is annotated as a pseudogene. The CDR3 totals 15 residues. CDR3 DNA sequence: TGTGCAAGTCGCCCTCATGACAGCCTCACTTATGGCTACACCTTC. The encoded protein is CASRPHDSLTYGYTF.

The chain joins TRBV3-1 (or the pseudogene TRBV3-2) to TRBJ1-2, with 7 bases lining up with TRBD1. CDR1 LGHDT and CDR2 YNNKEL come from the germline V gene (reference sequence). V was pared by 4 bases and J by 1 base, with 12 bases of the junction left unmatched. The CDR3 length is 17 residues. The CDR3 DNA follows: TGTGCCAGCAGCCCTAGGACAGGAACTCCTAGTAACTATGGCTACACCTTC. Translation gives CASSPRTGTPSNYGYTF.

J is TRBJ1-2 and V is TRBV2, with 7 bases lining up with TRBD1. The CDR3 has 16 amino acids. The ends lost 6 bases at V and 3 bases at J; junction bases unmatched: 13. Germline loops: CDR1 SNHLY, CDR2 FYNNEI. The CDR3 sequence is CASSSLGTGDYYGYTF. In DNA form, the CDR3 reads TGTGCCAGCAGCTCCCTGGGCACAGGGGACTACTATGGCTACACCTTC.